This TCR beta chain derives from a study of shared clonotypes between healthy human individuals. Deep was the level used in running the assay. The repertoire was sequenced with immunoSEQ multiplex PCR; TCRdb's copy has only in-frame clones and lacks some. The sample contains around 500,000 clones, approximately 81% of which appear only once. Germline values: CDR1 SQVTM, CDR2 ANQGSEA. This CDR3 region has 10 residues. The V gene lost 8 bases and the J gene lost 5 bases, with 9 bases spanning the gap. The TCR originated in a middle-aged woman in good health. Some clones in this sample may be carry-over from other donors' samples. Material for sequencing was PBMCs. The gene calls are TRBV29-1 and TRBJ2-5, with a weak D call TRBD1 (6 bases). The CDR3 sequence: CSTGMETQYF. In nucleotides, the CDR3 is TGCAGCACAGGGATGGAGACCCAGTACTTC.